These 24 T cell receptor beta chains originate from one sample sequenced in a study of human thymus T cells. During corrective heart surgery, resections were taken, and the thymus tissue came from them. Repertoires were generated with immunoSEQ multiplex PCR, while TCRdb's copy carries only in-frame clones and drops some. The repertoire consists of tens of thousands of clones, with roughly 94% occurring once and the leading ten covering around 0.03%. Sample: thymus tissue. The source of these receptors is a girl less than two years old with a congenital heart defect but otherwise immunologically healthy.

The chain is built from TRBV25-1 and TRBJ1-1, with a tentative D call TRBD1 (5 bases). The germline V and J ends were trimmed by 3 bases and 4 bases, with 15 bases remaining between them. Germline CDR1 and CDR2: MGHDK and SYGVNS. The CDR3 totals 15 residues. The CDR3: CASSESWDLGTEAFF. CDR3 bases: TGTGCCAGCAGTGAGTCGTGGGACTTGGGCACTGAAGCTTTCTTT. The whole variable domain, filled in from reference TRBV25-1 and TRBJ1-1, reads EADIYQTPRYLVIGTGKKITLECSQTMGHDKMYWYQQDPGMELHLIHYSYGVNSTEKGDLSSESTVSRIRTEHFPLTLESARPSHTSQYLCASSESWDLGTEAFFGQGTRLTVV.

The chain carries TRBV6-1 and TRBJ2-5; TRBD2 aligns across 8 bases. Germline V gives CDR1 MNHNS, CDR2 SASEGT. V gave up 7 bases and J gave up 4 bases; unmatched junction bases: 5. The CDR3 is 13 residues long. CDR3 sequence (DNA): TGTGCCAGCAAAGCGGGAGACCGAGAGACCCAGTACTTC. It codes for CASKAGDRETQYF.

This chain connects TRBV7-9 to TRBJ2-3; 7 bases align to TRBD1. The CDR3 spans 18 residues. Germline CDR1 SEHNR, CDR2 FQNEAQ (reference sequence). The ends lost 5 bases at V and 7 bases at J; junction bases unmatched: 21. The CDR3 nucleotides read TGTGCCAGCAGCCCGCATAGTGACAGGGAGCGTCTCGTCCATACGCAGTATTTT. Translated: CASSPHSDRERLVHTQYF.

The chain joins TRBV4-3 to TRBJ2-1, with 11 bases that match TRBD2. Germline CDR1 reads LGHNA; CDR2 reads YSLEER. Trimming at V came to 1 base and at J to 8 bases, leaving 4 bases not matched to a gene. The CDR3 has 15 amino acids. The CDR3 coding sequence is TGCGCCAGCAGCCAAGGACTAGCGGGAATCTATGAGCAGTTCTTC. Its protein product is CASSQGLAGIYEQFF.

The CDR3 loop is CASSLDALLTDTQYF. For the CDR3, the DNA is TGTGCCAGCAGCTTGGACGCTTTACTCACAGATACGCAGTATTTT. The V call is TRBV5-4, the J call TRBJ2-3; no firm D call. In germline, CDR1 is SGHNT, CDR2 YYREEE (reference sequence). Trimming took 0 bases from V and 2 from J, leaving 10 bases between them. This CDR3 is 15 amino acids long.

The chain couples TRBV4-2 to TRBJ1-5; D unclear. V was pared by 4 bases and J by 4 bases, with 17 bases between. This CDR3 is 16 amino acids long. CDR1 and CDR2 (germline): LGHNA, YNFKEQ. The CDR3 here is CASSPDARHYNQPQHF. In DNA, the CDR3 is TGTGCCAGCAGCCCAGATGCCCGCCACTATAATCAGCCCCAGCATTTT.

This chain uses TRBV7-9 with TRBJ1-4; unclear D gene. Germline V CDR1 and CDR2: SEHNR, FQNEAQ (reference sequence). V was pared by 3 bases and J by 4 bases, with 12 bases between. The CDR3 extends over 15 amino acids. Here the CDR3 DNA reads TGTGCCAGCAGCTTCCACCGGGAGATTAATGAAAAACTGTTTTTT. Translating gives CASSFHREINEKLFF.

This clone occurred a few times. The V and J genes are TRBV19 and TRBJ1-2; TRBD1 might be the D (5 bases). Germline V gene lookup returns CDR1 LNHDA and CDR2 SQIVND (reference sequence). The CDR3 runs 15 residues. V gave up 4 bases and J gave up 2 bases, with 14 bases separating them. For the CDR3, the DNA is TGTGCCAGTAGTAGGGGGGACTTCCCGAACTATGGCTACACCTTC. Its translation: CASSRGDFPNYGYTF.

This clone came up a few times. V gene TRBV16 combines with J gene TRBJ1-1, with D possibly being TRBD1 (5 bases). From germline, CDR1 is KGHSY and CDR2 FQNENV. The CDR3 has 14 residues. The ends were cut back, 2 bases at V and 0 bases at J, with 7 bases in the middle. The CDR3 region is CASSQDSLNTEAFF. The CDR3 nucleotides are TGTGCCAGCAGCCAAGACAGCCTGAACACTGAAGCTTTCTTT.

The V and J genes are TRBV7-6 and TRBJ2-5, with D possibly TRBD1 on 6 matching bases. Germline V gene data show CDR1 as SGHVS and CDR2 as FNYEAQ. The length of the CDR3 is 16 residues. Trimming took off 1 base at V and 2 bases at J, with 14 bases between the two ends. DNA of the CDR3: TGTGCCAGCAGCTTAGAGACAGGCCGGCGGCAAGAGACCCAGTACTTC. As protein: CASSLETGRRQETQYF.

This clone has a single count. The chain employs TRBV7-2 and TRBJ1-2, with D tentatively TRBD1 (5 bases). Germline lookup yields CDR1 SGHTA and CDR2 FQGNSA. The V and J ends lost 5 bases and 8 bases respectively, with 18 bases between them. The CDR3 runs to 14 residues. CDR3 nucleotide sequence: TGTGCCAGCAGCATCGCCGGGACTAACAGGGGCTACACCTTC. Protein product: CASSIAGTNRGYTF. The full variable domain, rest sourced from reference TRBV7-2 and TRBJ1-2, is GAGVSQSPSNKVTEKGKDVELRCDPISGHTALYWYRQSLGQGLEFLIYFQGNSAPDKSGLPSDRFSAERTGGSVSTLTIQRTQQEDSAVYLCASSIAGTNRGYTFGSGTRLTVV.

V is TRBV19 and J is TRBJ1-4; D is unclear. Trimming pared 5 bases from V and 7 bases from J, leaving 20 bases between. The CDR3 totals 16 residues. Germline loops: CDR1 LNHDA, CDR2 SQIVND (reference sequence). CDR3 loop: CASSPKTAPRGEKLFF. In DNA form, the CDR3 reads TGTGCCAGTAGTCCTAAGACGGCCCCACGCGGTGAAAAACTGTTTTTT.

This rearrangement joins TRBV30 to TRBJ2-4; 7 bases are a match to TRBD2. The germline gives CDR1 GTSNPN, CDR2 SVGIG (reference sequence). The length of the CDR3 is 17 residues. The V and J ends lost 1 base and 0 bases, in that order; junction bases with no gene match: 9. The CDR3 nucleotides are TGTGCCTGGAGTGCCGGAGGGAGGGACGTAGCCAAAAACATTCAGTACTTC. Its protein product is CAWSAGGRDVAKNIQYF.

The chain couples TRBV18 to TRBJ2-1; D possibly corresponds to TRBD2 (6 bases). Trimming removed 3 bases from V and 2 bases from J, with 11 bases in between. The CDR3 runs 15 residues. Germline CDR1 KGHSH, CDR2 LQKENI. The CDR3 sequence is CASSPGGRAYNEQFF. The CDR3 nucleotides read TGTGCCAGCTCACCGGGGGGTCGGGCCTACAATGAGCAGTTCTTC.

The genes are TRBV5-1 and TRBJ2-5; 10 nucleotides line up with TRBD2. CDR3 size: 19 residues. Germline loops: CDR1 SGHRS, CDR2 YFSETQ. The trim removed 1 base at V and 5 bases at J, leaving 17 bases unmatched. The CDR3, as DNA: TGCGCCAGCAGCTTGTTTATAGAACTAGCGGGAATGAGAGTGGAGACCCAGTACTTC. Amino acid sequence: CASSLFIELAGMRVETQYF.

The rearrangement uses TRBV6-1 and TRBJ1-1; the D gene is possibly TRBD1 (6 bases). V lost 8 bases to trimming and J lost 8 bases, with 12 bases between them. This CDR3 comprises 11 residues. Per the germline V gene, CDR1 is MNHNS and CDR2 is SASEGT. This CDR3 is CASGGPAEAFF. The CDR3, as DNA: TGTGCCAGCGGGGGGCCAGCAGAAGCTTTCTTT.

J is TRBJ1-3 and V is TRBV10-3, with D hard to call. CDR1 is ENHRY, CDR2 SYGVKD, per germline. The V and J ends lost 0 bases and 6 bases respectively, with 6 bases between them. The CDR3 spans 13 residues. The CDR3: CAISESRQNTIYF. The DNA of the CDR3 is TGTGCCATCAGTGAGTCGCGACAAAACACCATATATTTT.

This rearrangement joins TRBV6-6 to TRBJ2-1; 8 nucleotides line up with TRBD2. The CDR3 spans 15 residues. The germline V gene encodes CDR1 MNHNY and CDR2 SVGAGI (reference sequence). V was pared by 7 bases and J by 7 bases, with 12 bases of the junction left unmatched. The chain's CDR3 is CASTKTPGGYNEQFF. The CDR3 nucleotides read TGTGCCAGCACCAAAACTCCGGGAGGGTATAATGAGCAGTTCTTC.

The chain employs TRBV7-9 and TRBJ1-2, with 10 nucleotides matching TRBD1. This CDR3 contains 16 residues. The V segment lost 5 bases and the J segment 4 bases; nucleotides outside the gene matches: 10. In germline, CDR1 is SEHNR, CDR2 FQNEAQ (reference sequence). The CDR3 loop is CASSPGRDRGSYGYTF. For the CDR3, the DNA is TGTGCCAGCAGCCCAGGACGGGACAGGGGATCCTATGGCTACACCTTC.

The rearrangement uses TRBV6-1 and TRBJ2-7; D is possibly TRBD1 (6 bases). This CDR3 region has 14 residues. Germline values: CDR1 MNHNS, CDR2 SASEGT. V lost 3 bases, J lost 4 bases, and 13 bases lay in between. The CDR3 bases are TGTGCCAGCAGTGAGGCAGGGGTTAGTTACGAGCAGTACTTC. This encodes CASSEAGVSYEQYF.

This rearrangement joins TRBV4-1 to TRBJ2-7, with 8 bases fitting TRBD2. This CDR3 has 17 amino acids. Trimming removed 4 bases from V and 1 base from J; junction bases left unmatched: 12. The germline V gene has CDR1 MGHRA and CDR2 YSYEKL. The CDR3 here is CASSLSSDGGRSYEQYF. CDR3 sequence (DNA): TGCGCCAGCAGCCTAAGCTCAGATGGCGGGAGGTCCTACGAGCAGTACTTC.

The chain is built from TRBV30 and TRBJ2-1; the D is unclear. CDR1 GTSNPN and CDR2 SVGIG come from the germline V gene (reference sequence). CDR3 length: 16 residues. With 1 base removed from V and 4 bases from J, the gap between germline ends came to 17 bases. The CDR3 is CAWSGRRSGLYNEQFF. The DNA of the CDR3 is TGTGCCTGGAGTGGTAGACGATCGGGTCTTTACAATGAGCAGTTCTTC.

The chain carries TRBV5-6 and TRBJ2-1; the match to TRBD1 covers 8 bases. The ends lost 4 bases at V and 3 bases at J; junction bases unmatched: 18. The CDR3 contains 19 residues. Germline assignment: CDR1 SGHDT and CDR2 YYEEEE. Here the CDR3 reads CASSHPNPIRDRYYNEQFF. The CDR3 DNA sequence: TGTGCCAGCAGCCATCCTAACCCTATCCGGGACAGGTACTACAATGAGCAGTTCTTC.

This chain joins TRBV19 and TRBJ2-1; 11 bases match TRBD2. There are 19 residues in the CDR3. Trimming took 2 bases from V and 3 from J; bases not matched to a gene: 12. CDR1 is LNHDA and CDR2 is SQIVND in the germline V gene (reference sequence). CDR3 coding DNA: TGTGCCAGTAGTATACCCACTCAACTAGCGGGAGAGATCTACAATGAGCAGTTCTTC. It translates to CASSIPTQLAGEIYNEQFF.